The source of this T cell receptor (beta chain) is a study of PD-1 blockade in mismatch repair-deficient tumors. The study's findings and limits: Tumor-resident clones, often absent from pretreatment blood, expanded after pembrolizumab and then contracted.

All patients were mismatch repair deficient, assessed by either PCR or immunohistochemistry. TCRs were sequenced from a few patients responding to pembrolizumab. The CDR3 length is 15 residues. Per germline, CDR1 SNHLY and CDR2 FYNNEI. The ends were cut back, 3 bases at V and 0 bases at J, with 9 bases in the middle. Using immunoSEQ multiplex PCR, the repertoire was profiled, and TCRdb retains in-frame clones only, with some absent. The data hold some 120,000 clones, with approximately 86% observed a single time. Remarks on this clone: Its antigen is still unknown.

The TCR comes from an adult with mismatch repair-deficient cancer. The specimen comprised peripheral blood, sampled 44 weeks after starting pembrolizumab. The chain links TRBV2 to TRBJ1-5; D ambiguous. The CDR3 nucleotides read TGTGCCAGCAGTGAGGACGGTTATAGCAATCAGCCCCAGCATTTT. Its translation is CASSEDGYSNQPQHF.